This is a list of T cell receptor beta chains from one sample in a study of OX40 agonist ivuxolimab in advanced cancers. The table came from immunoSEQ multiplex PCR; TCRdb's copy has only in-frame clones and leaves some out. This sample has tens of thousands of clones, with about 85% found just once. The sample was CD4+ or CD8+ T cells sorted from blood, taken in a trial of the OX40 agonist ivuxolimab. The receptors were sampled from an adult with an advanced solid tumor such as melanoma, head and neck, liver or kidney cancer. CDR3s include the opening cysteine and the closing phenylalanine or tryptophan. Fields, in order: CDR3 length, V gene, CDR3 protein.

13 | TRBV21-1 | CASSNHDVYEQYF
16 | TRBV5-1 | CASSLGSGGRFEKLFF
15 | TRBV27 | CASKTGGSGANVLTF
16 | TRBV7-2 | CASSLVSGLTNSPLHF
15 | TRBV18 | CASSLPGTLSYEQYF
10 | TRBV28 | CATGGGEQFF
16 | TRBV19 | CASRPMEVGGNQPQHF
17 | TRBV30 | CAWSFGTGVAGANVLTF
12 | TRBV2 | CASSAGVGEQYF
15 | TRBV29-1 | CSVEDPRQGTGEQYF
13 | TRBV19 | CASSIDRTGGYTF
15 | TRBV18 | CASSPGTGAEEKLFF
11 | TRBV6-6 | CASHPNQPQHF
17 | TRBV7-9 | CASSLGGARNSNYGYTF
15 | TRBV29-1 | CSVRARGANTGELFF
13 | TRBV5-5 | CASSLQGFGELFF
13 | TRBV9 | CASRGTGGTEAFF
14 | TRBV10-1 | CASSGRLSPYEQYF
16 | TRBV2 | CASGFVAGAAKNIQYF
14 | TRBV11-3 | CASSLPSAAYEQYF
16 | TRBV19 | CASSIDTNSGANVLTF
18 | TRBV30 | CAWSVSARVGQLNTEAFF
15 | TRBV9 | CASSVVLGSTDTQYF
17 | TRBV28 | CASSSPAATTKRGEAFF
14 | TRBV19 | CASSIQGAVEKLFF
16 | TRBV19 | CASSIVGQAAYNEQFF
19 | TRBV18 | CASSPDSTPLAGSSYEQYF
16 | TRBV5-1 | CASSLSGAANTGELFF
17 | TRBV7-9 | CASSRLATILSTDTQYF
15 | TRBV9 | CASSVTGTRAETQYF
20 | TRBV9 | CASSVLPSSIAGEKNNEQFF
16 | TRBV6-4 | CASIDLGAGNTGELFF
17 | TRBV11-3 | CASSLPYAAGGTDTQYF
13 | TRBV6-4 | CASSVSWDTEAFF
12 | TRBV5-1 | CASSLDANEQFF
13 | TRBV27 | CASSLNRDYEQYF
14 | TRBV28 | CASSPPRGVDRAFF
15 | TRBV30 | CAWSVGIGSNQPQHF
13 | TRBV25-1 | CASRDTSTGELFF
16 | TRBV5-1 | CASSLAVTGGEETQYF
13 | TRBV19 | CASKGGVGVTQYF
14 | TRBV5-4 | CASSKGQGKREQYF
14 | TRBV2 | CASSRTLFNQPQHF
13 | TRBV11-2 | CASSLSPEETQYF
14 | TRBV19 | CASSVQGGPTEAFF
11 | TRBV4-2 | CASSSNTEAFF
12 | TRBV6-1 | CASRQGAEEQYF
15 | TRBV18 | CASSPPNRVEETQYF
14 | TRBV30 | CAWSVLSGNEKLFF
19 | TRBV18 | CASSPTNGLAGNLGNEQFF
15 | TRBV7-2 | CASSLALGTGNTIYF
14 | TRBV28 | CASRPDPETYEQYF
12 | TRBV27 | CASMGSNSPLHF